This is a list of T cell receptor beta chains from one sample in a study of CD8 T cells in Susac syndrome. TCRdb independently ran MiXCR on the immunoSEQ multiplex PCR reads; one entry per CDR3 protein. The sample shows some 120,000 distinct CDR3 sequences, approximately 95% of them seen only once. The sequenced sample consisted of CD8+ T cells from PBMCs. These receptors were collected from a human donor with multiple sclerosis. The CDR3 runs from the conserved cysteine through the conserved F or W. D genes are given only for firm matches. The size entry is marked missing in some rows and otherwise reads once, few, many or a size class.

V: TRBV2
J: TRBJ2-1
size: once
D: -
CDR3: CASSAWQGDYNEQFF
DNA: TGTGCCAGCAGTGCCTGGCAGGGCGATTACAATGAGCAGTTCTTC

V: TRBV5-4
J: TRBJ2-1
size: -
D: TRBD2
CDR3: CASSAGLAGDLRNEQFF
DNA: TGTGCCAGCAGCGCGGGACTAGCGGGAGACCTACGCAATGAGCAGTTCTTC

V: TRBV4-1
J: TRBJ1-2
size: -
D: -
CDR3: CASSQITGRDYGYTF
DNA: TGCGCCAGCAGCCAGATAACAGGGCGCGACTATGGCTACACCTTC

V: TRBV12-3/TRBV12-4
J: TRBJ2-5
size: -
D: -
CDR3: CASSFYMSEETQYF
DNA: TGTGCCAGCAGTTTTTATATGTCGGAAGAGACCCAGTACTTC

V: TRBV5-6
J: TRBJ2-1
size: once
D: -
CDR3: CASSISRGGTDNNEQFF
DNA: TGTGCCAGCAGCATATCTCGTGGCGGGACAGACAACAATGAGCAGTTCTTC

V: TRBV11-2
J: TRBJ2-3
size: -
D: TRBD2
CDR3: CASSVDPGGPGTDTQYF
DNA: TGTGCCAGCAGCGTGGACCCGGGGGGGCCGGGAACAGATACGCAGTATTTT

V: TRBV5-6
J: TRBJ2-7
size: -
D: TRBD1
CDR3: CASSSRDRHTYEQYF
DNA: TGTGCCAGCAGCTCACGGGACAGGCACACCTACGAGCAGTACTTC

V: TRBV29-1
J: TRBJ1-3
size: -
D: TRBD1
CDR3: CSVPGTGTSGNTIYF
DNA: TGCAGCGTGCCCGGGACAGGGACCTCTGGAAACACCATATATTTT

V: TRBV6-6
J: TRBJ1-1
size: -
D: -
CDR3: CASSYGRGEAFF
DNA: TGTGCCAGCAGTTACGGTCGGGGGGAAGCTTTCTTT

V: TRBV3-1
J: TRBJ2-1
size: -
D: TRBD2
CDR3: CASSPRSSGARNEQFF
DNA: TGTGCCAGCAGCCCACGGAGCAGCGGGGCTAGGAATGAGCAGTTCTTC

V: TRBV7-3
J: TRBJ2-1
size: -
D: TRBD1
CDR3: CASSQEGQGTYNEQFF
DNA: TGTGCCAGCAGCCAAGAGGGACAGGGCACCTACAATGAGCAGTTCTTC

V: TRBV11-2
J: TRBJ2-5
size: -
D: -
CDR3: CASSLAGRDQETQYF
DNA: TGTGCCAGCAGCTTAGCCGGGAGAGACCAAGAGACCCAGTACTTC

V: TRBV7-9
J: TRBJ2-1
size: -
D: -
CDR3: CASSGLLNEQFF
DNA: TGTGCCAGCAGCGGTCTATTGAATGAGCAGTTCTTC

V: TRBV4-1
J: TRBJ1-5
size: -
D: -
CDR3: CASSPNRASNQPQHF
DNA: TGCGCCAGCAGCCCGAACCGGGCTAGCAATCAGCCCCAGCATTTT

V: TRBV12-3/TRBV12-4
J: TRBJ2-1
size: -
D: -
CDR3: CASTIGYSYNEQFF
DNA: TGTGCCAGCACCATAGGGTACTCCTACAATGAGCAGTTCTTC

V: TRBV12-3/TRBV12-4
J: TRBJ1-2
size: -
D: TRBD1
CDR3: CASSSRLDRVQSYTF
DNA: TGTGCCAGCAGTTCCCGGCTCGACAGGGTGCAAAGCTACACCTTC

V: TRBV3-1
J: TRBJ2-3
size: -
D: TRBD1
CDR3: CASSLADRVFDTQYF
DNA: TGTGCCAGCAGCCTGGCGGACAGGGTCTTTGATACGCAGTATTTT

V: TRBV9
J: TRBJ2-3
size: -
D: -
CDR3: CASSPGKITDTQYF
DNA: TGTGCCAGCAGCCCAGGGAAAATCACAGATACGCAGTATTTT

V: TRBV29-1
J: TRBJ2-3
size: -
D: TRBD1
CDR3: CSVRPTGVGADTQYF
DNA: TGCAGCGTTCGGCCGACAGGGGTTGGCGCAGATACGCAGTATTTT

V: TRBV9
J: TRBJ2-1
size: -
D: -
CDR3: CASSAPQAASEQFF
DNA: TGTGCCAGCAGCGCCCCCCAGGCCGCTTCTGAGCAGTTCTTC

V: TRBV19
J: TRBJ2-1
size: -
D: TRBD1
CDR3: CASSIQGAPYNEQFF
DNA: TGTGCCAGTAGTATACAGGGGGCACCCTACAATGAGCAGTTCTTC

V: TRBV2
J: TRBJ1-1
size: -
D: -
CDR3: CASSEGGRVGEAFF
DNA: TGTGCCAGCAGTGAAGGGGGGCGCGTCGGTGAAGCTTTCTTT

V: TRBV13
J: TRBJ2-3
size: -
D: TRBD1
CDR3: CASSSGTADTQYF
DNA: TGTGCCAGCAGCTCCGGGACAGCCGATACGCAGTATTTT

V: TRBV15
J: TRBJ2-3
size: -
D: -
CDR3: CATSRDGGGGTDTQYF
DNA: TGTGCCACCAGCAGAGATGGAGGGGGTGGGACAGATACGCAGTATTTT

V: TRBV30
J: TRBJ1-1
size: -
D: -
CDR3: CAWSSWSGTEAFF
DNA: TGTGCCTGGAGTTCCTGGTCGGGCACTGAAGCTTTCTTT

V: TRBV6-5
J: TRBJ2-3
size: -
D: -
CDR3: CASTIRGGLDTQYF
DNA: TGTGCCAGCACCATCCGTGGGGGGTTGGATACGCAGTATTTT

V: TRBV5-5
J: TRBJ2-5
size: -
D: TRBD2
CDR3: CASSLLAGVQETQYF
DNA: TGTGCCAGCAGCTTGCTTGCGGGAGTACAAGAGACCCAGTACTTC